This T cell receptor beta chain was sequenced during a study of ipilimumab plus nivolumab after autologous stem cell transplantation. Study-wide background: A median of roughly 8 nivolumab and 5 ipilimumab doses were given.

This CDR3 region has 14 residues. The germline V and J ends were trimmed by 6 bases and 5 bases, with 16 bases remaining between them. The germline CDR1 and CDR2 sequences are MNHEY and SVGAGI. Here immunoSEQ multiplex PCR was the method, and the copy in TCRdb shows in-frame clones only, minus some. The sample lists about 10,000 clones, under 85% occurring once. Starting 14 to 28 days after autologous transplant, ipilimumab 1 mg/kg was given. The receptor was isolated from a male donor with diffuse large B-cell lymphoma. Sample: PBMCs, taken in a trial of ipilimumab plus nivolumab as post-transplant consolidation. The chain recombines TRBV6-5 with TRBJ1-1; tentative D call: TRBD1 (6 bases). CDR3: CASRTRGLGTEAFF. CDR3 bases: TGTGCCAGCAGAACCAGGGGATTGGGTACTGAAGCTTTCTTT.